This T cell receptor (beta chain) was sequenced in a study of cytomegalovirus exposure and HLA in healthy donors. Trimming cost V 6 bases and J 5 bases; bases outside gene matches: 4. The CDR3 runs to 14 residues. Per germline, CDR1 MNHEY and CDR2 SVGAGI. The PCR ran on 60 Vbeta and 13 Jbeta primers. TCRdb's copy holds only in-frame clones and misses some; the assay was immunoSEQ multiplex PCR. This sample has about 260,000 clones, with under 80% found just once. The sequence was obtained from a female donor in good health and CMV-seronegative. The sequenced sample consisted of PBMCs. This chain links TRBV6-5 with TRBJ2-1, with 10 bases identical to TRBD2. CDR3 residues: CASRPTSGHNEQFF. DNA for the CDR3: TGTGCCAGCAGGCCGACTAGCGGGCACAATGAGCAGTTCTTC.